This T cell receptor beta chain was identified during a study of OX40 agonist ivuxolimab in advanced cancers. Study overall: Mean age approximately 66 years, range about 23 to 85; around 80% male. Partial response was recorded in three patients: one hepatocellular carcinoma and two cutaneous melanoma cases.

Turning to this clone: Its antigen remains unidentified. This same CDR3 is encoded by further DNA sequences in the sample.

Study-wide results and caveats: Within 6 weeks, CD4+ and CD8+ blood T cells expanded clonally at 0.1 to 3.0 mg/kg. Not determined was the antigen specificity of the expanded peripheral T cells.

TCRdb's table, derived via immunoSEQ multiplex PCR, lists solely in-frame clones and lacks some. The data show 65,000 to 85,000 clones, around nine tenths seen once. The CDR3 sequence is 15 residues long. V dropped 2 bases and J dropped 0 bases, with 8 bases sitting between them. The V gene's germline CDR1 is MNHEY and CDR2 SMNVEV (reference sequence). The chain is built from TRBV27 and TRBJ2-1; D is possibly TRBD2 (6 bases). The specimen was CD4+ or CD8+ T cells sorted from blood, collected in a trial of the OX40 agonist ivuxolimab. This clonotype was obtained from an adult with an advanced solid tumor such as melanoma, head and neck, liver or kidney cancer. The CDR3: CASSLGGSSYNEQFF. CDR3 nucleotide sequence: TGTGCCAGCAGTTTAGGGGGGAGCTCCTACAATGAGCAGTTCTTC.